What follows are 26 T cell receptor beta chains derived from one specimen sequenced in a study of glioma-infiltrating T cells after dendritic cell vaccination. TCRdb keeps only in-frame clones here, not all; method: immunoSEQ multiplex PCR. The sample contains some 46,000 clones, around 91% of which appear only once. Described time point: after dendritic cell vaccination, including at tumor progression/relapse. The sequencing here drew on blood, taken after dendritic cell vaccination. The source of these receptors is a human donor with glioblastoma.

The chain combines TRBV5-1 with TRBJ1-4, with TRBD1 as a possible D gene (5 bases). The CDR3 sequence is 15 residues long. The V gene lost 4 bases and the J gene lost 5 bases, with 15 bases spanning the gap. CDR1 and CDR2 (germline): SGHRS, YFSETQ. The CDR3 reads CASSANAGRNEKLFF. The CDR3, as DNA: TGCGCCAGCAGCGCCAACGCGGGACGGAATGAAAAACTGTTTTTT.

The rearrangement links TRBV29-1 to TRBJ1-2, with a tentative D call TRBD1 (6 bases). The V gene lost 5 bases and the J gene lost 3 bases, with 13 bases spanning the gap. Per germline, CDR1 SQVTM and CDR2 ANQGSEA. This CDR3 has 13 residues. CDR3 coding DNA: TGCAGCGTTTCAGCTACAGGGCACTATGGCTACACCTTC. Its protein product is CSVSATGHYGYTF.

The V and J genes are TRBV5-1 and TRBJ2-3, with TRBD2 matching over 10 bases. Germline-derived CDR1 and CDR2 are SGHRS and YFSETQ. V was clipped by 0 bases and J by 9 bases; unmatched bases: 7. CDR3 size: 15 residues. Here the CDR3 reads CASSLALAGEMTQYF. The DNA for the CDR3 is TGCGCCAGCAGCTTGGCTCTAGCGGGAGAGATGACGCAGTATTTT.

The chain combines TRBV30 with TRBJ2-1; 11 positions match TRBD2. The CDR3 runs to 14 residues. The germline gives CDR1 GTSNPN, CDR2 SVGIG (reference sequence). Germline trimming cut 4 bases from V and 4 bases from J; bases unmatched to any gene: 3. The CDR3 sequence: CAWTGLAVYNEQFF. The CDR3 DNA follows: TGTGCCTGGACGGGACTAGCGGTATACAATGAGCAGTTCTTC. The full variable domain, rest sourced from reference TRBV30 and TRBJ2-1, is SQTIHQWPATLVQPVGSPLSLECTVEGTSNPNLYWYRQAAGRGLQLLFYSVGIGQISSEVPQNLSASRPQDRQFILSSKKLLLSDSGFYLCAWTGLAVYNEQFFGPGTRLTVL.

This chain uses TRBV7-9 with TRBJ2-7; D is unresolved. V gave up 1 base and J gave up 2 bases, with 12 bases separating them. Germline V gene data show CDR1 as SEHNR and CDR2 as FQNEAQ (reference sequence). CDR3 length: 15 residues. The DNA for the CDR3 is TGTGCCAGCAGCTTAGGTTTTGCGGCGGCCTACGAGCAGTACTTC. Protein product: CASSLGFAAAYEQYF.

The chain recombines TRBV19 with TRBJ2-2, with 12 bases aligning to TRBD2. This CDR3 has 16 residues. The germline gives CDR1 LNHDA, CDR2 SQIVND (reference sequence). J lost 1 base, V lost 8 bases, and 5 bases had no gene match. Written as DNA, the CDR3 is TGTGCCAGTTTGACTAGCGGGAGTCTGAACACCGGGGAGCTGTTTTTT. Amino acid sequence: CASLTSGSLNTGELFF. The full variable domain, in which reference TRBV19 and TRBJ2-2 provide the parts outside the CDR3, is DGGITQSPKYLFRKEGQNVTLSCEQNLNHDAMYWYRQDPGQGLRLIYYSQIVNDFQKGDIAEGYSVSREKKESFPLTVTSAQKNPTAFYLCASLTSGSLNTGELFFGEGSRLTVL.

The chain has TRBV10-3 and TRBJ2-4, with 10 positions matching TRBD1. Germline-derived CDR1 and CDR2 are ENHRY and SYGVKD. The J segment lost 0 bases and the V segment lost 10 bases, leaving 15 bases of the junction unmatched. The CDR3 is 18 residues long. The chain's CDR3 is CATAGTGEHTLAKNIQYF. For the CDR3, the DNA is TGTGCCACTGCCGGGACAGGGGAGCATACACTAGCCAAAAACATTCAGTACTTC.

V is TRBV28 and J is TRBJ1-4, with D maybe TRBD1 (5 bases). Germline V gene data show CDR1 as MDHEN and CDR2 as SYDVKM. V lost 0 bases, J lost 2 bases, and 10 bases lay in between. CDR3 length: 16 residues. The CDR3 nucleotides are TGTGCCAGCAGTTTATGGCAGGGCTCCACTAATGAAAAACTGTTTTTT. The encoded protein is CASSLWQGSTNEKLFF.

This chain links TRBV19 with TRBJ1-5; 11 bases match TRBD1. V shed 6 bases, J shed 5 bases, and the junction held 6 bases outside the gene matches. CDR1 and CDR2 (germline): LNHDA, SQIVND (reference sequence). CDR3 length: 15 amino acids. Here the CDR3 reads CASRSRDRGDQPQHF. CDR3 coding DNA: TGTGCCAGTAGAAGTCGGGACAGGGGGGATCAGCCCCAGCATTTT.

This chain connects TRBV28 to TRBJ1-5; 10 bases agree with TRBD1. This CDR3 is 14 amino acids long. Germline loops: CDR1 MDHEN, CDR2 SYDVKM. V lost 10 bases and J lost 6; bases outside the gene matches: 9. DNA for the CDR3: TGTGCCACGGGGACAGGGGCCTTCGGTCAGCCCCAGCATTTT. As protein: CATGTGAFGQPQHF.

The V gene is TRBV5-1, the J gene TRBJ2-1; 11 bases line up with TRBD2. The CDR3 loop spans 15 amino acids. With V trimmed by 0 bases and J by 6 bases, 2 bases remained unmatched. Germline-derived CDR1 and CDR2 are SGHRS and YFSETQ. In DNA form, the CDR3 reads TGCGCCAGCAGCTTGGATAGCGGGAGGGTCAATGAGCAGTTCTTC. It is translated as CASSLDSGRVNEQFF. Using reference TRBV5-1 and TRBJ2-1 for the parts outside the CDR3, the full variable domain is KAGVTQTPRYLIKTRGQQVTLSCSPISGHRSVSWYQQTPGQGLQFLFEYFSETQRNKGNFPGRFSGRQFSNSRSEMNVSTLELGDSALYLCASSLDSGRVNEQFFGPGTRLTVL.

The chain combines TRBV29-1 with TRBJ2-3, with no clear D. The CDR3 loop spans 14 amino acids. V lost 3 bases and J lost 1, with 11 bases in between. Germline CDR1 is SQVTM and CDR2 is ANQGSEA. The CDR3 sequence is CSVDRPQGTDTQYF. CDR3 coding DNA: TGCAGCGTTGACCGACCCCAGGGCACAGATACGCAGTATTTT.

The chain recombines TRBV10-3 with TRBJ2-7; 8 bases are shared with TRBD1. V lost 3 bases to trimming and J lost 0 bases; unmatched junction nucleotides: 10. Germline V gene data show CDR1 as ENHRY and CDR2 as SYGVKD. CDR3 size: 17 residues. CDR3 DNA: TGTGCCATCAGTGACCCGATCTTAGGACAGGGCTCCTACGAGCAGTACTTC. Amino acid sequence: CAISDPILGQGSYEQYF.

The chain recombines TRBV7-2 with TRBJ2-5; D is uncertain. The germline gives CDR1 SGHTA, CDR2 FQGNSA. The V end lost 3 bases, the J end lost 4 bases, and 3 bases lay between the germline ends. The CDR3 extends over 11 amino acids. CDR3 coding DNA: TGTGCCAGCAGCTTCGGAGAGACCCAGTACTTC. Its translation: CASSFGETQYF.

This clone was counted once. The chain uses TRBV11-2 and TRBJ1-2, with D uncertain. Per the germline V gene, CDR1 is SGHAT and CDR2 is FQNNGV. The length of the CDR3 is 14 residues. Trimming removed 1 base from V and 8 bases from J, with 14 bases in between. CDR3 coding DNA: TGTGCCAGCAGCTTAGGGGCGGGATTGAACGGCTACACCTTC. This translates into CASSLGAGLNGYTF.

The genes are TRBV28 and TRBJ2-7; TRBD2 matches 16 bases. V gave up 4 bases and J gave up 3 bases; unmatched junction bases: 12. The CDR3 has 19 residues. Germline V gene data show CDR1 as MDHEN and CDR2 as SYDVKM. The CDR3 reads CASSSSQGLAGGSFYEQYF. CDR3 DNA sequence: TGTGCCAGCAGTTCCTCCCAGGGACTAGCGGGAGGGTCCTTCTACGAGCAGTACTTC.

This chain connects TRBV5-6 to TRBJ2-3, with D possibly being TRBD2 (5 bases). V lost 0 bases and J lost 4, with 6 bases in between. This CDR3 has 13 residues. Germline CDR1 and CDR2: SGHDT and YYEEEE. CDR3 DNA: TGTGCCAGCAGCTTGGTTAGCGCAGATACGCAGTATTTT. This translates into CASSLVSADTQYF.

A single count supports this clone. The gene calls are TRBV2 and TRBJ1-2; D is unresolved. The V gene's germline CDR1 is SNHLY and CDR2 FYNNEI. Trimming removed 7 bases from V and 4 bases from J, with 19 bases in between. The CDR3 is 15 amino acids. The CDR3 reads CASTNSPLLGYGYTF. The CDR3 region has the DNA TGTGCCAGCACGAACAGCCCGCTTCTCGGCTATGGCTACACCTTC.

V is TRBV7-9 and J is TRBJ2-7; 9 bases align to TRBD2. The CDR3 runs 16 residues. The junction had 8 bases not matched to a gene; V was cut back by 5 bases and J by 0 bases. The germline V gene encodes CDR1 SEHNR and CDR2 FQNEAQ (reference sequence). The CDR3 nucleotides read TGTGCCAGCAGCGATTTGGGACTAGCCCTCTCCTACGAGCAGTACTTC. Amino acid sequence: CASSDLGLALSYEQYF.

The chain couples TRBV5-4 to TRBJ1-1; tentatively, D is TRBD1 (6 bases). The V end was cut by 0 bases, the J end by 2 bases, with 14 bases between. There are 16 residues in the CDR3. Germline values: CDR1 SGHNT, CDR2 YYREEE (reference sequence). The CDR3 region is CASSLDWGRVNTEAFF. CDR3 DNA sequence: TGTGCCAGCAGCTTGGATTGGGGGCGGGTTAACACTGAAGCTTTCTTT.

This clone was detected a few times. This chain connects TRBV19 to TRBJ2-2, with unresolved D. There are 15 residues in the CDR3. Germline loops: CDR1 LNHDA, CDR2 SQIVND (reference sequence). Deletions cut 2 bases from V and 0 bases from J, with 7 bases between. In DNA form, the CDR3 reads TGTGCCAGTAGTATATGGCAGGCGAACACCGGGGAGCTGTTTTTT. Its translation is CASSIWQANTGELFF.

The V call is TRBV28, the J call TRBJ2-4, with 9 bases fitting TRBD1. With V trimmed by 4 bases and J by 6 bases, 7 bases remained unmatched. Germline loops: CDR1 MDHEN, CDR2 SYDVKM. This CDR3 region has 15 residues. DNA for the CDR3: TGTGCCAGCAGTTCCCCGGGGGGACAGGGAAACATTCAGTACTTC. Its translation: CASSSPGGQGNIQYF.

This chain uses TRBV5-1 with TRBJ2-5; TRBD1 matches at 7 bases. Germline CDR1 SGHRS, CDR2 YFSETQ. V was clipped by 2 bases and J by 5 bases; unmatched bases: 6. This CDR3 has 14 amino acids. DNA for the CDR3: TGCGCCAGCAGCTTAACAGGGGAGCGGGAGACCCAGTACTTC. Encoded protein: CASSLTGERETQYF.

The chain is built from TRBV27 and TRBJ2-7; the match to TRBD2 covers 7 bases. This CDR3 has 16 residues. The germline V gene has CDR1 MNHEY and CDR2 SMNVEV (reference sequence). The V segment lost 4 bases and the J segment 4 bases; nucleotides outside the gene matches: 13. DNA of the CDR3: TGTGCCAGCAGTTCCCCCTCTGGGCGGGAGCGGTACGAGCAGTACTTC. Translating it yields CASSSPSGRERYEQYF.

The DNA of the CDR3 is TGTGCCAGTAGTATTCTCACAGGGGGATATCAGCCCCAGCATTTT. Encoded protein: CASSILTGGYQPQHF. V usage is TRBV19 and J usage is TRBJ1-5, with 8 bases identical to TRBD1. The V and J ends lost 3 bases and 5 bases, in that order; junction bases with no gene match: 6. Germline V gene data show CDR1 as LNHDA and CDR2 as SQIVND (reference sequence). The CDR3 has 15 residues.

This clone has just a few counts. The CDR3 region has the DNA TGTGCCAGCAGACAGGGACAGGGGTCGAGCAATCAGCCCCAGCATTTT. Protein product: CASRQGQGSSNQPQHF. The chain employs TRBV6-6 and TRBJ1-5, with 10 positions matching TRBD1. Germline assignment: CDR1 MNHNY and CDR2 SVGAGI (reference sequence). J gave up 1 base and V 6 bases, and 6 bases lay outside the gene matches. CDR3 length: 16 amino acids.